These 19 T cell receptor beta chains share one sample of origin, sequenced in a study of beta chain features in type 1 diabetes. Study-wide results and caveats: In all four CD4+ subsets, TCRB CDR3 length was significantly, moderately reduced in type 1 diabetes.

Isolated RNA was reverse transcribed in full, so expressed TCRB transcripts were sequenced. Produced via immunoSEQ multiplex PCR; TCRdb's table is partial and in-frame only. The profile shows 300,000 or so clones, about a tenth of them singletons. No antigen has been assigned to these receptors. Sequencing was performed on central memory CD4+ T cells from blood. The source is a man under 40 with type 1 diabetes.

The V gene is TRBV6-6, the J gene TRBJ2-3; no definite D call. V shed 2 bases and J shed 4 bases, with 13 bases lying between them. The CDR3 has 15 amino acids. CDR1 and CDR2 from the germline V gene are MNHNY and SVGAGI (reference sequence). The CDR3 DNA reads as TGTGCCAGCAGTTACCAGGACCTTTTCTCAGATACGCAGTATTTT. Translating gives CASSYQDLFSDTQYF.

This clone showed up many times. J is TRBJ2-1 and V is TRBV14; D may be TRBD1 or TRBD2 (6 bases each). Germline V gene sequence: CDR1 SGHDN, CDR2 FVKESK. V lost 5 bases and J 6 bases, leaving 20 bases between the germline ends. This CDR3 has 16 amino acids. The CDR3 bases are TGTGCCAGCAGCGTCCCCGAGGGGGGAAAAGGCAATGAGCAGTTCTTC. Its translation is CASSVPEGGKGNEQFF.

This clone was detected a few times. The V call is TRBV7-6, the J call TRBJ2-5; the D gene is possibly TRBD2 (6 bases). Trimming shortened V by 2 bases and J by 6 bases, and 13 bases separated the two germline ends. The germline CDR1 and CDR2 sequences are SGHVS and FNYEAQ. This CDR3 has 14 residues. The CDR3 loop reads CASSLNERAKTQYF. CDR3 bases: TGTGCCAGCAGCTTAAACGAGCGGGCAAAGACCCAGTACTTC.

The gene calls are TRBV18 and TRBJ2-3; 7 nucleotides align to TRBD1. The ends lost 0 bases at V and 0 bases at J; junction bases unmatched: 3. This CDR3 region has 16 residues. CDR1 is KGHSH, CDR2 LQKENI, per germline. CDR3 amino acids: CASSPPRGLSTDTQYF. CDR3 bases: TGTGCCAGCTCACCACCGAGGGGGCTGAGCACAGATACGCAGTATTTT.

The chain carries TRBV6-1 and TRBJ2-5; D call uncertain. CDR1 is MNHNS, CDR2 SASEGT, per germline. The CDR3 loop spans 13 amino acids. V was clipped by 3 bases and J by 1 base, with 6 bases between them. Here the CDR3 reads CASSDYIQETQYF. In DNA, the CDR3 is TGTGCCAGCAGTGACTACATCCAAGAGACCCAGTACTTC.

V gene TRBV15 combines with J gene TRBJ2-3; D is unresolved. Germline values: CDR1 LNHNV, CDR2 YYDKDF (reference sequence). The CDR3 length is 13 residues. Between the trimmed V and J ends, which lost 0 bases and 2 bases, there was a span of 3 bases. CDR3 DNA sequence: TGTGCCACCAGCAGAGATTACACAGATACGCAGTATTTT. Amino acid sequence: CATSRDYTDTQYF. Filled out from reference TRBV15 and TRBJ2-3, the complete variable domain reads DAMVIQNPRYQVTQFGKPVTLSCSQTLNHNVMYWYQQKSSQAPKLLFHYYDKDFNNEADTPDNFQSRRPNTSFCFLDIRSPGLGDTAMYLCATSRDYTDTQYFGPGTRLTVL.

The chain couples TRBV7-7 to TRBJ2-1; 9 nucleotides line up with TRBD2. V dropped 5 bases and J dropped 4; count of bases not matched to a gene: 6. CDR3 length: 15 residues. Per the germline V gene, CDR1 is SSHAT and CDR2 is FNYEAQ (reference sequence). CDR3: CASSLGLASYNEQFF. The CDR3 DNA reads TGTGCCAGCAGCCTCGGACTAGCGAGTTACAATGAGCAGTTCTTC.

This clone was seen only a few times. V gene TRBV30 combines with J gene TRBJ2-1; 11 bases are a match to TRBD2. The junction had 5 bases not matched to a gene; V was cut back by 1 base and J by 6 bases. The CDR3 sequence is 15 residues long. CDR1 and CDR2 from the germline V gene are GTSNPN and SVGIG (reference sequence). The CDR3 loop reads CAWSEGSGGGNEQFF. The CDR3 nucleotides are TGTGCCTGGAGTGAAGGTAGCGGGGGGGGCAATGAGCAGTTCTTC.

The CDR3 region is CASSLAPTEEGYTF. The CDR3, as DNA: TGTGCCAGCAGCTTAGCGCCGACAGAGGAGGGCTACACCTTC. The chain has TRBV7-8 and TRBJ1-2; tentatively, D is TRBD1 (5 bases). This CDR3 has 14 residues. CDR1 is SGHVS and CDR2 is FQNEAQ in the germline V gene. Trimming left V 0 bases short and J 8 bases short, with 13 bases between.

The CDR3 nucleotides are TGTGCCAGCGTCGAGATGGGACAGAAGAACACTGAAGCTTTCTTT. Translating it yields CASVEMGQKNTEAFF. V usage is TRBV2 and J usage is TRBJ1-1; 7 bases are shared with TRBD1. Germline CDR1 SNHLY, CDR2 FYNNEI. The V and J ends lost 8 bases and 1 base, in that order; junction bases with no gene match: 10. CDR3 length equals 15 residues.

The gene calls are TRBV30 and TRBJ1-1; D is ambiguous. Per the germline V gene, CDR1 is GTSNPN and CDR2 is SVGIG (reference sequence). V lost 2 bases and J lost 8, with 6 bases in between. The CDR3 is 10 amino acids. The CDR3 loop is CAWSSGEAFF. The CDR3 DNA reads as TGTGCCTGGAGTTCCGGAGAAGCTTTCTTT.

This clone was counted many times. The chain employs TRBV7-9 and TRBJ2-4, with D uncertain. The CDR3 length is 13 residues. V was shortened by 3 bases and J by 8 bases, with 11 bases between the two germline ends. The V gene's germline CDR1 is SEHNR and CDR2 FQNEAQ (reference sequence). CDR3 DNA sequence: TGTGCCAGCAGCTTCTCTGGGATAGACATTCAGTACTTC. It specifies CASSFSGIDIQYF.

This clone was observed a few times. CDR3 residues: CASSPGGDVADTQYF. The CDR3 DNA is TGCGCCAGCAGCCCCGGGGGGGATGTGGCAGATACGCAGTATTTT. V usage is TRBV5-1 and J usage is TRBJ2-3, with 8 bases that match TRBD2. After removal of 4 bases from V and 4 bases from J, the junction contained 8 bases not matched to a gene. In germline, CDR1 is SGHRS, CDR2 YFSETQ. This CDR3 has 15 residues.

This clone was counted ten times or more. V and J are TRBV4-3 and TRBJ1-2, with a weak D call TRBD1 (5 bases). Trimming took 4 bases from V and 5 from J, leaving 8 bases between them. Germline CDR1 and CDR2: LGHNA and YSLEER. The CDR3 runs 12 residues. Here the CDR3 DNA reads TGCGCCAGCAGCCTCGGGGGATATGGCTACACCTTC. It encodes CASSLGGYGYTF.

CDR3 sequence reads: CASSLVQGFSYEQYF. The CDR3 DNA is TGTGCCAGCAGCCTGGTACAGGGCTTCTCCTACGAGCAGTACTTC. The chain joins TRBV7-9 to TRBJ2-7; D may be TRBD1 (6 bases). Germline CDR1 and CDR2: SEHNR and FQNEAQ (reference sequence). CDR3 length: 15 residues. The V end lost 5 bases, the J end lost 0 bases, and 14 bases lay between the germline ends.

The chain employs TRBV6-5 and TRBJ1-2; D gene uncertain. Germline V gives CDR1 MNHEY, CDR2 SVGAGI. Trimming took off 3 bases at V and 2 bases at J, with 7 bases between the two ends. The CDR3 is made up of 13 amino acids. CDR3 in amino acids: CASSYDGNYGYTF. CDR3 DNA sequence: TGTGCCAGCAGTTATGACGGGAACTATGGCTACACCTTC.

This clone showed up just a few times. The CDR3 nucleotides read TGTGCCAGTAGACGCGGACAGACGAACACTGAAGCTTTCTTT. This codes for CASRRGQTNTEAFF. V usage is TRBV19 and J usage is TRBJ1-1; D is perhaps TRBD1 (6 bases). Trimming took off 6 bases at V and 1 base at J, with 12 bases between the two ends. The germline V gene has CDR1 LNHDA and CDR2 SQIVND (reference sequence). The CDR3 is 14 residues long.

This clone was counted only a few times. The rearrangement joins TRBV9 to TRBJ2-7; D unclear. V was pared by 4 bases and J by 5 bases, with 13 bases between. Germline V lookup: CDR1 SGDLS, CDR2 YYNGEE. The CDR3 covers 13 residues. CDR3 sequence reads: CASSPSTQHEQYF. In DNA form, the CDR3 reads TGTGCCAGCAGCCCCAGCACCCAACACGAGCAGTACTTC.

The chain employs TRBV29-1 and TRBJ2-3, with D unresolved. Germline CDR1 reads SQVTM; CDR2 reads ANQGSEA. With 7 bases removed from V and 2 bases from J, the gap between germline ends came to 10 bases. The CDR3 is 12 amino acids. The DNA for the CDR3 is TGCAGCGGAACAGCATACACAGATACGCAGTATTTT. Translating gives CSGTAYTDTQYF.